These T cell receptor beta chains were read from a single sample in a study of shared clonotypes between healthy human individuals. Generated by immunoSEQ multiplex PCR, the TCRdb table keeps only in-frame clones and is missing some. The repertoire has more than 500,000 clones, 85% to 95% of them found once; the top ten carry approximately 0.11%. The sample comprised naive CD8+ T cells sorted from blood. Receptors originate from a woman in her thirties in good health. The CDR3 runs from the conserved cysteine through the conserved F or W. A D gene is named only where the DNA matches it firmly. Size is stated for part of the rows, as once, few or many counts, or as a class when the clone is expanded.

NA	TRBV14	NA	TRBJ2-2	CASSQELPVPTGELFF	TGTGCCAGCAGCCAAGAGCTTCCCGTACCCACCGGGGAGCTGTTTTTT
TRBD2	TRBV5-1	once	TRBJ2-3	CASSLASGGLDTQYF	TGCGCCAGCAGCTTGGCGTCGGGAGGTCTAGATACGCAGTATTTT
NA	TRBV6-1	NA	TRBJ1-1	CASSEDQAGTEAFF	TGTGCCAGCAGTGAAGACCAAGCGGGCACTGAAGCTTTCTTT
NA	TRBV4-1	NA	TRBJ1-2	CASSRTRTTNYGYTF	TGCGCCAGCAGCCGCACAAGGACCACTAACTATGGCTACACCTTC
NA	TRBV2	NA	TRBJ1-1	CAIRGGRDGSTEAFF	TGTGCCATCAGAGGAGGGAGGGATGGCAGCACTGAAGCTTTCTTT
TRBD1	TRBV7-9	NA	TRBJ2-7	CASSLGPRGNTYEQYF	TGTGCCAGCAGCTTAGGGCCCAGGGGGAACACCTACGAGCAGTACTTC
NA	TRBV4-1	NA	TRBJ2-3	CASSQQGSTQYF	TGCGCCAGCAGCCAACAAGGAAGTACGCAGTATTTT
NA	TRBV6-6	NA	TRBJ1-5	CASSYLKNQPQHF	TGTGCCAGCAGTTACTTAAAAAATCAGCCCCAGCATTTT
NA	TRBV19	NA	TRBJ1-1	CASHPLQGMSTEAFF	TGTGCCAGTCACCCCCTCCAGGGGATGAGTACTGAAGCTTTCTTT
TRBD2	TRBV6-5	NA	TRBJ2-3	CASSSIGLAVTDTQYF	TGTGCCAGCAGTTCGATCGGACTAGCGGTTACAGATACGCAGTATTTT
NA	TRBV10-3	NA	TRBJ2-2	CAISESRELFF	TGTGCCATCAGTGAGTCAAGGGAGCTGTTTTTT
NA	TRBV15	NA	TRBJ2-1	CATSGLSGTSHNEQFF	TGTGCCACCAGCGGCTTAAGCGGCACCTCACACAATGAGCAGTTCTTC
NA	TRBV27	NA	TRBJ2-7	CASSLSGTSEQYF	TGTGCCAGCAGTTTATCGGGGACCTCCGAGCAGTACTTC
TRBD2	TRBV15	NA	TRBJ2-7	CATSRGGLAGEGVVEQYF	TGTGCCACCAGCAGAGGGGGGCTAGCGGGAGAGGGAGTCGTCGAGCAGTACTTC
NA	TRBV27	NA	TRBJ2-3	CASSLSSVGTDTQYF	TGTGCCAGCAGTTTATCGTCTGTGGGCACAGATACGCAGTATTTT
NA	TRBV27	NA	TRBJ1-4	CASSSLGGWEKLFF	TGTGCCAGCAGTTCTTTGGGGGGCTGGGAAAAACTGTTTTTT
TRBD2	TRBV30	NA	TRBJ2-5	CAWSTGLAGQETQYF	TGTGCCTGGAGCACGGGACTAGCGGGCCAAGAGACCCAGTACTTC
NA	TRBV4-1	NA	TRBJ1-1	CASSPAPQEPTVNTEAFF	TGCGCCAGCAGCCCGGCGCCCCAAGAACCGACAGTGAACACTGAAGCTTTCTTT
NA	TRBV7-4	NA	TRBJ2-4	CASSLKGCVSGAKNIQYF	TGTGCCAGCAGCTTAAAAGGGTGTGTGAGTGGCGCCAAAAACATTCAGTACTTC
TRBD1	TRBV9	once	TRBJ2-7	CASSPGQGIYEQYF	TGTGCCAGCAGCCCGGGACAGGGGATATACGAGCAGTACTTC
TRBD1	TRBV2	NA	TRBJ2-3	CASQTGSTDTQYF	TGTGCCAGCCAGACAGGGAGCACAGATACGCAGTATTTT
NA	TRBV5-1	NA	TRBJ2-6	CASSLGGSGANVLTF	TGCGCCAGCAGCTTGGGAGGCTCTGGGGCCAACGTCCTGACTTTC
TRBD2	TRBV7-9	NA	TRBJ2-7	CASSYTSASSYEQYF	TGTGCCAGCAGCTATACTAGCGCTAGCTCCTACGAGCAGTACTTC